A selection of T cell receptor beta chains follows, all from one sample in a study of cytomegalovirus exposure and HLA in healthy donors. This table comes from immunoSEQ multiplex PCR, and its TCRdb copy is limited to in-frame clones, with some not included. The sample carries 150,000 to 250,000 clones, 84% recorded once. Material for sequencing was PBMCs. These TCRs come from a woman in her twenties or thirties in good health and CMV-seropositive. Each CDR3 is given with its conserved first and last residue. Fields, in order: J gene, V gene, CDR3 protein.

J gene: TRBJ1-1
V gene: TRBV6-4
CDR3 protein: CASRLGANTEAFF

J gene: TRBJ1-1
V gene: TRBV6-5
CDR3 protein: CASRPGGGNTEAFF

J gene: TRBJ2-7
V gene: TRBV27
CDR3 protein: CASSLSAQRGEQYF

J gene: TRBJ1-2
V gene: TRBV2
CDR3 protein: CASGADRLNYGYTF

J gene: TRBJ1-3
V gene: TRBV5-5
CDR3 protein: CASSRQDNSGNTIYF

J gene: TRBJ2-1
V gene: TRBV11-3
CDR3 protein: CASSLRTEGLGGEQFF

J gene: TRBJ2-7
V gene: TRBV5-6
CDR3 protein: CASSAPGQGYAGRLGEQYF

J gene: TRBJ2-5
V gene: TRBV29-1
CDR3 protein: CSVEGPLSPEETQYF

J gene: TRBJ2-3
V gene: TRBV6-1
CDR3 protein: CASSERRTGRLAHTQYF

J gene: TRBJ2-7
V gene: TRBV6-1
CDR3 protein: CASSPLTSSYEQYF